A selection of T cell receptor beta chains follows, all from one sample in a study of cytotoxic CD8 clonotypes in ibrutinib-treated CLL. Sequenced by immunoSEQ multiplex PCR; TCRdb stores in-frame clones only, minus some. The sample has over 200,000 clones; about four fifths are singletons. The sample consisted of PBMCs, taken after 12 months of ibrutinib treatment. These receptors all come from a human donor with chronic lymphocytic leukemia. Both conserved end residues are part of each CDR3. D genes are given only for firm matches. Clone size is stated in some rows and not others, as once, few, many or a class when expanded.

TRBJ2-5 TRBV5-6 - - TGTGCCAGCAGCTTTGGAGAGACCCAGTACTTC CASSFGETQYF
TRBJ2-7 TRBV7-9 - - TGTGCCAGCGGGACGACGGCAAGCTCCTACGAGCAGTACTTC CASGTTASSYEQYF
TRBJ1-2 TRBV28 - - TGTGCCAGCAGTTTAACAGGGCAGATCTATGGCTACACCTTC CASSLTGQIYGYTF
TRBJ2-3 TRBV7-8 - - TGTGCCAGCAGCCGTCCTCGGGGACACCACTCGGGGGATACGCAGTATTTT CASSRPRGHHSGDTQYF
TRBJ2-7 TRBV10-3 once TRBD2 TGTGCCACGAGCGGTGGGCTAGCGGGAGGGTTGTCCTACGAGCAGTACTTC CATSGGLAGGLSYEQYF
TRBJ2-1 TRBV5-6 - - TGTGCCAGCAGCCCCCCCCCGAGCTCCTACAATGAGCAGTTCTTC CASSPPPSSYNEQFF
TRBJ2-3 TRBV7-3 - TRBD1 TGTGCCAGCAGCTGGGACAGGGGGAATACGCAGTATTTT CASSWDRGNTQYF
TRBJ2-7 TRBV18 - TRBD1 TGTGCCAGCTCACCCGGGACAGGATCCTACGAGCAGTACTTC CASSPGTGSYEQYF
TRBJ2-1 TRBV23-1 - - TGCGCCAGCAGTCAATCGGGGGCGCCCAGGGAAAACTACAATGAGCAGTTCTTC CASSQSGAPRENYNEQFF
TRBJ1-1 TRBV2 - - TGTGCCAGCTGTAAGGGGCGAAGCACTGAAGCTTTCTTT CASCKGRSTEAFF
TRBJ1-5 TRBV7-8 - TRBD1 TGTGCCAGCAGCTTAAAGGCGTCTTTTTGGGACAGGGGCCAGCCCCAGCATTTT CASSLKASFWDRGQPQHF
TRBJ1-2 TRBV12-5 - - TGTGCTAGTGGACGTGACTCGGTACAGGGTCTCCCCCTCCATGGCTACACCTTC CASGRDSVQGLPLHGYTF
TRBJ1-2 TRBV19 - - TGTGCCAGTAGTATATTCGGCTCAGCTCCTAACTATGGCTACACCTTC CASSIFGSAPNYGYTF
TRBJ1-5 TRBV11-1 - - TGTGCCAGCAGCCCACAGGGCCACAATCAGCCCCAGCATTTT CASSPQGHNQPQHF
TRBJ2-2 TRBV6-4 many - TGTGCCAGCAGTGACAGGGGTGACACCGGGGAGCTGTTTTTT CASSDRGDTGELFF
TRBJ1-1 TRBV6-1 once - TGTGCCAGCCGACTTCAGGCGAACACTGAAGCTTTCTTT CASRLQANTEAFF
TRBJ2-7 TRBV5-1 - - TGCGCCAGTCAAATGACGCCGTCCTTTCTGGCTGCGGGGTTGAAAGCCTACGAGCAGTACTTC CASQMTPSFLAAGLKAYEQYF
TRBJ1-6 TRBV5-1 - - TGCGCCAGCAGCTTGTCGGGGGGTGAGCTCTATCTCCACTTT CASSLSGGELYLHF
TRBJ2-1 TRBV13 - - TGTGCCAGCAGCTTAAACGAGGACGGCTACAATGAGCAGTTCTTC CASSLNEDGYNEQFF
TRBJ2-3 TRBV10-1 - - TGCGCCAGCAGAACAGGAAACACCTACACAGATACGCAGTATTTT CASRTGNTYTDTQYF
TRBJ2-5 TRBV19 - TRBD2 TGTGCCAGTAGTCCCACCTCTAGCGGGGGGGTATCCCAAGAGACCCAGTACTTC CASSPTSSGGVSQETQYF
TRBJ2-7 TRBV27 - TRBD2 TGTGCCAGCAGGTTAACCGGGGGGACCACCTACGAGCAGTACTTC CASRLTGGTTYEQYF
TRBJ2-7 TRBV7-6 - - TGTGCCAGCAGCTTCGGGGGCCCGGGCGAGCAGTACTTC CASSFGGPGEQYF
TRBJ2-1 TRBV4-1 once - TGCGCCAGCAGCCACAGGGACACCGGGGTCAATGAGCAGTTCTTC CASSHRDTGVNEQFF
TRBJ2-1 TRBV29-1 - TRBD2 TGCAGCGTTGAATCGGGACTAGCGGGAGAAAGGGCCCACTACAATGAGCAGTTCTTC CSVESGLAGERAHYNEQFF
TRBJ1-4 TRBV2 - - TGTGCCAGCAGGCCGGAGAAGGCAACTAATGAAAAACTGTTTTTT CASRPEKATNEKLFF
TRBJ1-1 TRBV6-5 - - TGTGCCAGCAGGATAACAGGGAAGGGGTACACTGAAGCTTTCTTT CASRITGKGYTEAFF
TRBJ2-7 TRBV4-1 - - TGCGCCAGCAGCCAAGGTCCGGGAGAGTCGCAGGAGCAGTACTTC CASSQGPGESQEQYF
TRBJ2-7 TRBV27 - - TGTGCCAGCAGTCAAGGGATGAACACTAGGCACGAGCAGTACTTC CASSQGMNTRHEQYF
TRBJ1-1 TRBV5-4 - - TGTGCCAGCAGCTTACGGGGGCTCCGTATGAACACTGAAGCTTTCTTT CASSLRGLRMNTEAFF
TRBJ2-7 TRBV19 - - TGTGCCAGTAGCCCCCAGACGGGACTGCAGGAGCAGTACTTC CASSPQTGLQEQYF
TRBJ1-2 TRBV18 - - TGTGCCAGCTCACCCGAGGGGGCTAACTATGGCTACACCTTC CASSPEGANYGYTF
TRBJ2-3 TRBV7-9 - TRBD2 TGTGCCAGCAGCTTAGTTTCGGGGGGGAGCACAGATACGCAGTATTTT CASSLVSGGSTDTQYF